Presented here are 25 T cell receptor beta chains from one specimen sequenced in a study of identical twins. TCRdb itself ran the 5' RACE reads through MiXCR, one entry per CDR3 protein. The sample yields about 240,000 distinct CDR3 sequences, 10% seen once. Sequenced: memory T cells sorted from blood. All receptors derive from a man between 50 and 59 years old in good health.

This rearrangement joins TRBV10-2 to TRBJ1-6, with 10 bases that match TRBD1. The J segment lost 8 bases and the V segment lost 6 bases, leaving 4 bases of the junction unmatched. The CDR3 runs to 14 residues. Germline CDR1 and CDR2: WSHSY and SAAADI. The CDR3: CASRGTGDYSPLHF. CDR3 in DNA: TGCGCCAGCAGGGGGACAGGGGATTATTCACCCCTCCACTTT.

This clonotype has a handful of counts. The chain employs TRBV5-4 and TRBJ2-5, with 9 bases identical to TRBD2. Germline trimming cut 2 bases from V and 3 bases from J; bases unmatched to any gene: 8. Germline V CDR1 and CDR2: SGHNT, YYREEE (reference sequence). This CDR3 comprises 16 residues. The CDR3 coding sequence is TGTGCCAGCAGCTTCCGCGGGGGGGCCACAAAAGAGACCCAGTACTTC. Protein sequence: CASSFRGGATKETQYF.

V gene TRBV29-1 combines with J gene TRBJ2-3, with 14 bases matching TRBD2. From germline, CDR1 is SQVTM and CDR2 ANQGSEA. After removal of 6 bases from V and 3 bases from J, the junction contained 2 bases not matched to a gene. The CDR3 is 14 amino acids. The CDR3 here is CSVGLAGGTDTQYF. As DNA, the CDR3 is TGCAGCGTCGGACTAGCGGGAGGTACAGATACGCAGTATTTT.

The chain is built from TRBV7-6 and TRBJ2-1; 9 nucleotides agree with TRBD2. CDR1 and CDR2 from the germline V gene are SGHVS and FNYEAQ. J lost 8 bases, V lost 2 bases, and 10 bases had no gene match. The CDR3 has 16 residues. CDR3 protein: CASSLIASGTFDEQFF. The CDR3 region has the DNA TGTGCCAGCAGCTTAATCGCTAGCGGGACCTTTGATGAGCAGTTCTTC.

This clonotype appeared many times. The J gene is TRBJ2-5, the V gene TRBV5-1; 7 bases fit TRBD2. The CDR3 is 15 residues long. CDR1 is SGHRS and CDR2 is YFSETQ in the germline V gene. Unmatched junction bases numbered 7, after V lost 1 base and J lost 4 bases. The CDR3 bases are TGCGCCAGCAGCTTGAGCGGGGCCCCGGGAGAGACCCAGTACTTC. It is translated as CASSLSGAPGETQYF.

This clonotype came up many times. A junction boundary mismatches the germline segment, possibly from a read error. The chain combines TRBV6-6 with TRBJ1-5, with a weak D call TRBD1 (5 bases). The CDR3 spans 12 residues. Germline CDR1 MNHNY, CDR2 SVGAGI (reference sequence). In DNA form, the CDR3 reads TGTGCCAGCAGTTACTCGGACCAGGACAAGGGTTTT. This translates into CASSYSDQDKGF.

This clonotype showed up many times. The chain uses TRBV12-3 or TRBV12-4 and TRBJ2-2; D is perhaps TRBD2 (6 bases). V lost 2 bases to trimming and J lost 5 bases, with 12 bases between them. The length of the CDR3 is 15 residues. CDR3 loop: CASSLYQRGTGELFF. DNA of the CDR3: TGTGCCAGCAGTTTATACCAACGGGGGACCGGGGAGCTGTTTTTT.

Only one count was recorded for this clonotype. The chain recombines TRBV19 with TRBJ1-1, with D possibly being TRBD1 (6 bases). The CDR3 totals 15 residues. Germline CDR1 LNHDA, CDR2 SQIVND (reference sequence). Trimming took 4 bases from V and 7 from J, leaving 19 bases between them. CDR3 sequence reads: CASSTYTGTNGEAFF. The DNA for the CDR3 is TGTGCCAGTAGTACCTATACAGGGACGAACGGTGAAGCTTTCTTT. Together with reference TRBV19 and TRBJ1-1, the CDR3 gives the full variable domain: DGGITQSPKYLFRKEGQNVTLSCEQNLNHDAMYWYRQDPGQGLRLIYYSQIVNDFQKGDIAEGYSVSREKKESFPLTVTSAQKNPTAFYLCASSTYTGTNGEAFFGQGTRLTVV.

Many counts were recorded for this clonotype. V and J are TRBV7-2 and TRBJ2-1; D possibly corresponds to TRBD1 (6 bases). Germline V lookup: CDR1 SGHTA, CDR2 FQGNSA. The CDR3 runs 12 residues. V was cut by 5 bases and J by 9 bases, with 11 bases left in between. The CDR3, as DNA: TGTGCCAGCAGCCCTACAGGGTCTGAGCAGTTCTTC. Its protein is CASSPTGSEQFF.

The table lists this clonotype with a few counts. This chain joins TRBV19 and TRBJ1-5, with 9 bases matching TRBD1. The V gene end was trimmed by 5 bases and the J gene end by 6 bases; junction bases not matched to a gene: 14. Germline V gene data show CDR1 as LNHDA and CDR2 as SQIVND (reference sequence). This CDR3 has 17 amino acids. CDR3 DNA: TGTGCCAGTAGTGACTATCTACAGACAGGGGGAAGTCAGCCCCAGCATTTT. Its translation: CASSDYLQTGGSQPQHF.

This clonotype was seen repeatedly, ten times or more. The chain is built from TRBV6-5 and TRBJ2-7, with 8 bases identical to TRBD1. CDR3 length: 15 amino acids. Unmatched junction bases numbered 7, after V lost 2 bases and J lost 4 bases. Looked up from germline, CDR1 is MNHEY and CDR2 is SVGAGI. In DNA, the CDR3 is TGTGCCAGCAGTTACACTAGGACAGGGAGGTACGAGCAGTACTTC. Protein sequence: CASSYTRTGRYEQYF.

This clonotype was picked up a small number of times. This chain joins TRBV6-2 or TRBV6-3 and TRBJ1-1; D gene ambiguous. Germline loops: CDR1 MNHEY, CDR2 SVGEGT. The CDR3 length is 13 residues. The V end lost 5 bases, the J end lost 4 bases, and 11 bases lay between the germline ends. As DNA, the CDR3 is TGTGCCAGCAGTCTCATTGTGGGCACTGAAGCTTTCTTT. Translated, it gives CASSLIVGTEAFF.

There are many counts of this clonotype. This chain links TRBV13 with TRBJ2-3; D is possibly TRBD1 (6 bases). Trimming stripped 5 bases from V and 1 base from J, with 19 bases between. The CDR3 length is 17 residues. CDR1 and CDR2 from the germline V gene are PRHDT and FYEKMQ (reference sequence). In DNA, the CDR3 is TGTGCCAGCAGCCCTGGCCCCGGGACACCGGGCACAGATACGCAGTATTTT. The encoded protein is CASSPGPGTPGTDTQYF.

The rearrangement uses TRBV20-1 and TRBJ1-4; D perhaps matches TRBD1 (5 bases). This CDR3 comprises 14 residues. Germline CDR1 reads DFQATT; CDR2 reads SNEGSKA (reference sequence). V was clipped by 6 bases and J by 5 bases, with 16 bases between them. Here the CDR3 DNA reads TGCAGTGCGGCCAAGGGGAGTCTAAATGAAAAACTGTTTTTT. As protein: CSAAKGSLNEKLFF.

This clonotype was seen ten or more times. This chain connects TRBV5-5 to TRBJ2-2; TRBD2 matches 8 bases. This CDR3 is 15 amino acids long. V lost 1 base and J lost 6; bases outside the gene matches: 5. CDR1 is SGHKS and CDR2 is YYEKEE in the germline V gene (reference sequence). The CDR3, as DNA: TGTGCCAGCAGCTTGCACGGGGGGGCCGCCGGGGAGCTGTTTTTT. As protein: CASSLHGGAAGELFF.

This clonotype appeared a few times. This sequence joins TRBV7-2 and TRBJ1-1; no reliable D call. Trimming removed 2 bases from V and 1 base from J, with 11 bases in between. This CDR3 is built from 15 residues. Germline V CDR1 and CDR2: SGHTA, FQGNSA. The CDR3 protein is CASSLYSSQNTEAFF. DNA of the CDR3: TGTGCCAGCAGCTTATACTCCTCCCAGAACACTGAAGCTTTCTTT.

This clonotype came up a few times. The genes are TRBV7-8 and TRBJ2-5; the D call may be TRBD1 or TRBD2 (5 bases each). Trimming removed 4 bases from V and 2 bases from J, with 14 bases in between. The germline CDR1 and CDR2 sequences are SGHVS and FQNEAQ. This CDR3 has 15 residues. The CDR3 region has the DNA TGTGCCAGCAGCTGGGGACGGAACCCACAAGAGACCCAGTACTTC. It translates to CASSWGRNPQETQYF.

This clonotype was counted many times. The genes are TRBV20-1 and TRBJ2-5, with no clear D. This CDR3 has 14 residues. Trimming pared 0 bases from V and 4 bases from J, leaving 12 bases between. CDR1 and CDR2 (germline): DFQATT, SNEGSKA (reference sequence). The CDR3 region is CSARDPGGAETQYF. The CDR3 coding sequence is TGCAGTGCTAGAGATCCGGGCGGCGCAGAGACCCAGTACTTC.

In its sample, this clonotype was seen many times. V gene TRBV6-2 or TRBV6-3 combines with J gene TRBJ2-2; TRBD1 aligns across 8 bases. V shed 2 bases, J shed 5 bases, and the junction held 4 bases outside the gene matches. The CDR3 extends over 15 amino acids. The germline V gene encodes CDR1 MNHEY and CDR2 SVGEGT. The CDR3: CASSYLTGVTGELFF. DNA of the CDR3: TGTGCCAGCAGTTACCTGACAGGGGTTACCGGGGAGCTGTTTTTT.

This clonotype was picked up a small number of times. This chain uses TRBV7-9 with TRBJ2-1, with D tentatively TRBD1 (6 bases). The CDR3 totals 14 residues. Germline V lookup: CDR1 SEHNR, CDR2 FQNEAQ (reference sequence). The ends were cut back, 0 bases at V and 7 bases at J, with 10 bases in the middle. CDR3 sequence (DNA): TGTGCCAGCAGCTTAGCGGGACAAACTAATGAGCAGTTCTTC. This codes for CASSLAGQTNEQFF.

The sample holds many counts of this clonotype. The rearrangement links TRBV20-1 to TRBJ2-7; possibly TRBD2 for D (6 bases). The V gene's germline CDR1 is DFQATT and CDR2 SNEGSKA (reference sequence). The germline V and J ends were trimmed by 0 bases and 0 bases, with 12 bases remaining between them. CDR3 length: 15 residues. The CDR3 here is CSARDVEGLSYEQYF. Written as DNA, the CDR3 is TGCAGTGCTAGAGATGTGGAGGGACTCTCCTACGAGCAGTACTTC.

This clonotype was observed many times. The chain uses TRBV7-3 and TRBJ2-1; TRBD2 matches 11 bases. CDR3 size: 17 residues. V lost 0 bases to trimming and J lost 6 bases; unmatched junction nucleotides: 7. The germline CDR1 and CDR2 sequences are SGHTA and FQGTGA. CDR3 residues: CASSLTTTSGTTNEQFF. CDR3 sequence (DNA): TGTGCCAGCAGCTTAACGACGACTAGCGGGACGACCAATGAGCAGTTCTTC.

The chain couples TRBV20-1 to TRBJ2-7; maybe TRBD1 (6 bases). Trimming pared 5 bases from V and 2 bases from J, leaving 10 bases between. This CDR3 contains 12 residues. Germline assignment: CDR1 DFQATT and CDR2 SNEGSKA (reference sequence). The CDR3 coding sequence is TGCAGTGCTTTCAGGGGACCCTACGAGCAGTACTTC. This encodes CSAFRGPYEQYF.

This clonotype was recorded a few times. The CDR3 DNA is TGCGCCAGCAGCCAAGGGGGGGGGAGAAGAAAGAACACCGGGGAGCTGTTTTTT. As protein: CASSQGGGRRKNTGELFF. The chain is built from TRBV4-1 and TRBJ2-2; 7 bases fit TRBD2. The CDR3 extends over 18 amino acids. Germline CDR1 and CDR2: MGHRA and YSYEKL. Trimming cost V 1 base and J 1 base; bases outside gene matches: 9.

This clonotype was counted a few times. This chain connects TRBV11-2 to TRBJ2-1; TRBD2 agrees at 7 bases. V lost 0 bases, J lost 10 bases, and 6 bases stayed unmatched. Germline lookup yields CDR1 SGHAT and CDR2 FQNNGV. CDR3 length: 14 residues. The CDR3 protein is CASSLDQGSGEQFF. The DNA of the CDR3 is TGTGCCAGCAGCTTAGATCAGGGTAGCGGGGAGCAGTTCTTC.